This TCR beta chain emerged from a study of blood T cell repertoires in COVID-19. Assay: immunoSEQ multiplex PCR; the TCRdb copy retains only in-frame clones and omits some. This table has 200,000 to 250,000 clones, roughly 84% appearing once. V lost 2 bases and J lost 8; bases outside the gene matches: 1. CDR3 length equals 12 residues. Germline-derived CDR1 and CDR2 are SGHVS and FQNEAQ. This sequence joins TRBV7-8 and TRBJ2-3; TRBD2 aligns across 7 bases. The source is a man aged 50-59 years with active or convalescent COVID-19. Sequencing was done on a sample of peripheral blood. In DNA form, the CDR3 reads TGTGCCAGCAGCTTAACGGGGGGTACGCAGTATTTT. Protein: CASSLTGGTQYF.